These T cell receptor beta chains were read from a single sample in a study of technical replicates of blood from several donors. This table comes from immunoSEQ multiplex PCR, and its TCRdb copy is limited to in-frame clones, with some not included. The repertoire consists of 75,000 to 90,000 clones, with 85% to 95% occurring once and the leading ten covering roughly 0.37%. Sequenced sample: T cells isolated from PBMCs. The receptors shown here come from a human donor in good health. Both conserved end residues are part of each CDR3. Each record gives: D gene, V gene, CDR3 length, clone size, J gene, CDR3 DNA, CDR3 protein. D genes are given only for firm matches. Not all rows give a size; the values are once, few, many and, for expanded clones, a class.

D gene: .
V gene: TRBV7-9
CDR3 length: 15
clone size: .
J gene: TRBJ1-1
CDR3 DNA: TGTGCCAGCAGCACATTGGGGGAGGAGAACACTGAAGCTTTCTTT
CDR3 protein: CASSTLGEENTEAFF

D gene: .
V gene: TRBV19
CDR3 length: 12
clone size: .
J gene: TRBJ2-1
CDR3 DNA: TGTGCCAGTAGCCCCCACTACAATGAGCAGTTCTTC
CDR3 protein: CASSPHYNEQFF

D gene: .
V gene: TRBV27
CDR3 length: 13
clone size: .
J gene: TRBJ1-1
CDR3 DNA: TGTGCCAGCAGCCGTTTAGAATTGGGGCGAGCTTTCTTT
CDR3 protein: CASSRLELGRAFF

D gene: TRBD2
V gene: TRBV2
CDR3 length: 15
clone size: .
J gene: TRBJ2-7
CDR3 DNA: TGTGCCAGCAGCCCTACGACTAGCGGCGTTTACGAGCAGTACTTC
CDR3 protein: CASSPTTSGVYEQYF

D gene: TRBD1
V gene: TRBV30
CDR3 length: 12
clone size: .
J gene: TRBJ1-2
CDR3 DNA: TGTGCCGGAACCGACAGGGAATATGGCTACACCTTC
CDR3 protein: CAGTDREYGYTF

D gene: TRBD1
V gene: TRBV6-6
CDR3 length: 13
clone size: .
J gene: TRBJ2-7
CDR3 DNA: TGTGCCAGCACGGGGACAGGGTTAAACGAGCAGTACTTC
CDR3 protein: CASTGTGLNEQYF

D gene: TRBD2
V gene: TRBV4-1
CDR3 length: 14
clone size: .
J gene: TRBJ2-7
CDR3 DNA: TGCGCCAGCAGCCAACGGGAGGGAGACTACGAGCAGTACTTC
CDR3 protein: CASSQREGDYEQYF

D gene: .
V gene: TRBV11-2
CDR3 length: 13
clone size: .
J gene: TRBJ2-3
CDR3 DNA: TGTGCCAGCAGCTTAGGGCGGTCCAATACGCAGTATTTT
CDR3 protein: CASSLGRSNTQYF

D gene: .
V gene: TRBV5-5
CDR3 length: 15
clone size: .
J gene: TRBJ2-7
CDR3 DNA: TGTGCCAGCAGCTTAGTGGTTGGCGCGGACTACGAGCAGTACTTC
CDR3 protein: CASSLVVGADYEQYF

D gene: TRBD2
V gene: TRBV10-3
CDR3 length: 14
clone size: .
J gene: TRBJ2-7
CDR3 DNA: TGTGCCATCAGTGAGTCGGCGGGGGACTACGAGCAGTACTTC
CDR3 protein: CAISESAGDYEQYF

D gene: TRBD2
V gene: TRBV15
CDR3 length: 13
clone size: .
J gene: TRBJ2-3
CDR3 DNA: TGTGCCACCAGCAGAGCGAGGGACTACGGGGAGTATTTT
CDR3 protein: CATSRARDYGEYF

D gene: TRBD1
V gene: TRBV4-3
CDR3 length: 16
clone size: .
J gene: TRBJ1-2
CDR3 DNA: TGCGCCAGCAGCCCAGGGGGGACAGGTGTTTTAAATGGCTACACCTTC
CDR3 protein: CASSPGGTGVLNGYTF

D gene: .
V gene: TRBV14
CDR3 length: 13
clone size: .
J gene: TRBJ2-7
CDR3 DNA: TGTGCCAGCAGCCAAGAAATGCAGGGTTGGAGGTACTTC
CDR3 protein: CASSQEMQGWRYF

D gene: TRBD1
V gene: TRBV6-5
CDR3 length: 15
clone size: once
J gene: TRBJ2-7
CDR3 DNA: TGTGCCAGCAGTTTCGGGACAGGGGTCACCTACGAGCAGTACTTC
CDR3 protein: CASSFGTGVTYEQYF

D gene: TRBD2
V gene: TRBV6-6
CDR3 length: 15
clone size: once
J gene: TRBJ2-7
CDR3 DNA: TGTGCCAGCAGAGTACTAGCGGGCAATCCCTACGAGCAGTACTTC
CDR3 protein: CASRVLAGNPYEQYF

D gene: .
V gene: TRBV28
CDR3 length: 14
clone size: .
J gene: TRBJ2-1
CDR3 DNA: TGTGCCAGCAGGGGCTATCTAACCTACAATGAGCAGTTCTTC
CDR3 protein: CASRGYLTYNEQFF

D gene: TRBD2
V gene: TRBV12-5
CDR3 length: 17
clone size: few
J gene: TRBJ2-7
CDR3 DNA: TGTGCTAGTGGTACCCCTACCCTCGGGCTAGCGGTGTACGAGCAGTACTTC
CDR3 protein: CASGTPTLGLAVYEQYF

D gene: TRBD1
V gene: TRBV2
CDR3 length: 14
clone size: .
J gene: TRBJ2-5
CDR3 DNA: TGTGCCAGCAGTGCCGGGACAGCTGTAGGGACCCAGTACTTC
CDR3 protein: CASSAGTAVGTQYF

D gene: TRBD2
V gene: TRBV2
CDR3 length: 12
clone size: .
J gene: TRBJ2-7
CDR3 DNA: TGTGCCGGTCTAGCGGGAGCGGACGAGCAGTACTTC
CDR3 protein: CAGLAGADEQYF

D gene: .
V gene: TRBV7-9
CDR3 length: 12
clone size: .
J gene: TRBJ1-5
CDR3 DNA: TGTGCCAGCAGCCAGAGCGAGGGGCCCCAGCATTTT
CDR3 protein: CASSQSEGPQHF

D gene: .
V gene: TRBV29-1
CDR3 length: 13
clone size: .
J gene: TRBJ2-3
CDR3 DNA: TGCAGCCACCTCACGAGGTTCACAGATACGCAGTATTTT
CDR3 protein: CSHLTRFTDTQYF

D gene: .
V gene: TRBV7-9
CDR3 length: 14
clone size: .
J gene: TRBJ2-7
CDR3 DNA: TGTGCCAGCGATTTAGGTGCGGGTACCTACGAGCAGTACTTC
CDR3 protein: CASDLGAGTYEQYF

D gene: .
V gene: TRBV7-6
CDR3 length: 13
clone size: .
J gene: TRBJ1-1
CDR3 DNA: TGTGCCAGCAGCTTAAACAAGAACACTGAAGCTTTCTTT
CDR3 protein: CASSLNKNTEAFF

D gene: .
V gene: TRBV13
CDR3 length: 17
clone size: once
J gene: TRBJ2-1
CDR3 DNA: TGTGCCAGCAGCGGCCGACGTATAGCGGAACAGTACAATGAGCAGTTCTTC
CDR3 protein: CASSGRRIAEQYNEQFF

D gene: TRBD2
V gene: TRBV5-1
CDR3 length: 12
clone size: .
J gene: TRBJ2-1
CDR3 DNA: TGCGCCAGCAGCCTCTCGGCGGGGGGGCAGTTCTTC
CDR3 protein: CASSLSAGGQFF

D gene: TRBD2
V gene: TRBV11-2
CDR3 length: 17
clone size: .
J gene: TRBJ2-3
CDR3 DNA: TGTGCCAGCAGCTTAGAGGAGGGAAACGGGAGGGCAGATACGCAGTATTTT
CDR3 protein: CASSLEEGNGRADTQYF

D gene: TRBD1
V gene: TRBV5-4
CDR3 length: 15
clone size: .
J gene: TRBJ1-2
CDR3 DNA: TGTGCCAGCAGCCTGATCGGACAGGGGGTACGGGGCTACACCTTC
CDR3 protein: CASSLIGQGVRGYTF

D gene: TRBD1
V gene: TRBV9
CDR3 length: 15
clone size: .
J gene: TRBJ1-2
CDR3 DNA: TGTGCCAGCAGCGAATCAGGGGGCCCTAACTATGGCTACACCTTC
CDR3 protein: CASSESGGPNYGYTF

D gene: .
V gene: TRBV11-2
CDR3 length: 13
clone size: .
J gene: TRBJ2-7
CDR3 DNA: TGTGCCAGCAGCTTCGGGGGTAGCTACGAGCAGTACTTC
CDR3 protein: CASSFGGSYEQYF

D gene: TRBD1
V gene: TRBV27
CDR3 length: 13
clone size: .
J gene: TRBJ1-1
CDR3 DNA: TGTGCCAGCAGACAGGGGATGGGCACTGAAGCTTTCTTT
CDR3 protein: CASRQGMGTEAFF

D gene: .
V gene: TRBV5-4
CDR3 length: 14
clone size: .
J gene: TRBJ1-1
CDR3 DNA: TGTGCCAGCAGCTTGGTGGGGAGCCTCACTGAAGCTTTCTTT
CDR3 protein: CASSLVGSLTEAFF

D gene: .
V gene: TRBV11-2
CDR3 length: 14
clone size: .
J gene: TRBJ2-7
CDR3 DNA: TGTGCCAGCAGCTTAGTTTCGGGGATAAACGAGCAGTACTTC
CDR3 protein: CASSLVSGINEQYF

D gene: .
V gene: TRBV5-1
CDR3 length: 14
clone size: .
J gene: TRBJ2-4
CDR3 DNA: TGCGCCAGCAGCGCAGAGCTAGCTACAAACATTCAGTACTTC
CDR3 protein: CASSAELATNIQYF

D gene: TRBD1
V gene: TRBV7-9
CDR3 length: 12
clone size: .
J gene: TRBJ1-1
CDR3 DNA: TGTGCCAGCAGCTTAGGGGACAGAGATCACGTCTTT
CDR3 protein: CASSLGDRDHVF

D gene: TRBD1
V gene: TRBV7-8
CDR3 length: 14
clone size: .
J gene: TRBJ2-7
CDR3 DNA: TGTGCCAGCAGATTCCCCGGGACAGGGGGCGAGCAGTACTTC
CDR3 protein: CASRFPGTGGEQYF

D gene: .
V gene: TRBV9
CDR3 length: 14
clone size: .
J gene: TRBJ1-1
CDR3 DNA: TGTGCCAGCAGCCCCGGGGGGGGGATAACTGAAGCTTTCTTT
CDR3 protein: CASSPGGGITEAFF

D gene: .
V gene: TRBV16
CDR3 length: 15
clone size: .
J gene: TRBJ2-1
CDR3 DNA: TGTGCCAGCAGCCAATGGCGTAGGACTGGTAATGAGCAGTTCTTC
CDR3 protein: CASSQWRRTGNEQFF

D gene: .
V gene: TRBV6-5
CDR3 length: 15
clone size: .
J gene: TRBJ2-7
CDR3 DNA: TGTGCCAGCAGACACGTGGAGGGACCGCCCTACGAGCAGTACTTC
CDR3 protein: CASRHVEGPPYEQYF

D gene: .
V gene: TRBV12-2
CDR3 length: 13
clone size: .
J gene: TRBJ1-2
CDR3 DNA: TGTGCAAGTCGCTTCTCACACAACTATGGCTACACCTTC
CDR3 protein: CASRFSHNYGYTF

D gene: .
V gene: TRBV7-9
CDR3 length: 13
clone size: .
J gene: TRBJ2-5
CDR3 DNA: TGTGCCAGCAGCTGGGACACACAAGAGACCCAGTACTTC
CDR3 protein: CASSWDTQETQYF